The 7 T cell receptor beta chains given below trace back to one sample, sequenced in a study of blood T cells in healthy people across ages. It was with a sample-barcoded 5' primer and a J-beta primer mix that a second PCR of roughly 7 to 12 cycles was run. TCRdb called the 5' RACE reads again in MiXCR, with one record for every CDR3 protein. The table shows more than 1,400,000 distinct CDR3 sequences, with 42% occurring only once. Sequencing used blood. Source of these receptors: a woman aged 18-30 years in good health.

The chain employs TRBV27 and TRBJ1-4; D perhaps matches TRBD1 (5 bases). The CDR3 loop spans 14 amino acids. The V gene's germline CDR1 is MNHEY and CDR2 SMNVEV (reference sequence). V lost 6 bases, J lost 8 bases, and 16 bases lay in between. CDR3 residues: CASRAGGGGEKLFF. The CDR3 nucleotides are TGTGCCAGCAGGGCTGGGGGGGGAGGAGAAAAACTGTTTTTT.

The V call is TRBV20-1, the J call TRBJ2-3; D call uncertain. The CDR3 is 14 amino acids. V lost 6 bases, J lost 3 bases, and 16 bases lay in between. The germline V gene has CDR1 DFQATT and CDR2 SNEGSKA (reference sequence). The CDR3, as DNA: TGCAGTGCCCGTAATGGTGGCGGAACAGATACGCAGTATTTT. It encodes CSARNGGGTDTQYF.

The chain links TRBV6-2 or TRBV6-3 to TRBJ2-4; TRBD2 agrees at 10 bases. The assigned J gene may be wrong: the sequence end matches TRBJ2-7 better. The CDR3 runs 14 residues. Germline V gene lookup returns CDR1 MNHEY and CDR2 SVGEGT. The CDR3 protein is CASTPSGSNDEQYF. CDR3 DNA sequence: TGTGCCAGCACCCCTAGCGGGAGTAACGACGAGCAGTACTTC.

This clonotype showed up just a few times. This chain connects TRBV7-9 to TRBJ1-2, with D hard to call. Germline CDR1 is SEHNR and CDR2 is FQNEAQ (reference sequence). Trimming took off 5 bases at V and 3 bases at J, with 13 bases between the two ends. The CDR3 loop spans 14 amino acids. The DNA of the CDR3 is TGTGCCAGCAGCAACGGGCGAGACGACTATGGCTACACCTTC. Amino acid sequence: CASSNGRDDYGYTF. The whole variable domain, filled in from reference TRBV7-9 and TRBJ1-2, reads DTGVSQNPRHKITKRGQNVTFRCDPISEHNRLYWYRQTLGQGPEFLTYFQNEAQLEKSRLLSDRFSAERPKGSFSTLEIQRTEQGDSAMYLCASSNGRDDYGYTFGSGTRLTVV.

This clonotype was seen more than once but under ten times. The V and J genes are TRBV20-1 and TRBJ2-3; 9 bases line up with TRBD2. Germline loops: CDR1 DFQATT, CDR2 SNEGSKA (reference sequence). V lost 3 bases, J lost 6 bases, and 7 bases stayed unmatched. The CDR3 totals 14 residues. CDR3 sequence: CSASPAGGVDTQYF. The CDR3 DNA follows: TGCAGTGCTAGCCCAGCGGGGGGAGTTGATACGCAGTATTTT.

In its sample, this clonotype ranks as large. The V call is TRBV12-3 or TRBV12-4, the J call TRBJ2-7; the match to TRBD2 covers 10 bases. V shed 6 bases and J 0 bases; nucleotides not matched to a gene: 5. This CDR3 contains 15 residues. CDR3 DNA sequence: TGTGCCAGCAGAGAATCTAGCGGGAGCTCCTACGAGCAGTACTTC. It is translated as CASRESSGSSYEQYF.

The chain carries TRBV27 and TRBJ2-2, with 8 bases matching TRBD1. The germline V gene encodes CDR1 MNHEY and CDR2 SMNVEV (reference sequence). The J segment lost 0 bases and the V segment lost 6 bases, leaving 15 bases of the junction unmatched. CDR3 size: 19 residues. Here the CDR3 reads CASSPRGQATTPNTGELFF. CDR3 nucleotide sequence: TGTGCCAGCAGCCCTCGGGGACAGGCGACTACCCCGAACACCGGGGAGCTGTTTTTT.